This TCR beta chain was documented in a study of blood T cell repertoires in COVID-19 (dated by TCRdb to 2018 to 2020). In the study overall: Samples covering the acute and convalescent phases of COVID-19 were provided by collaborators in the United States, Italy and Spain. The material from the prospective study consisted of cDNA or gDNA derived from T cells, B-cell-depleted T cells, or PBMCs. Subjects who had been exposed to COVID-19, were actively infected with it, or had recovered from it provided the deeply sampled blood TCRbeta repertoires that made up the dataset. The repertoires were released in a freely available public database meant as a resource for research on the immune response to SARS-CoV-2. The samples were drawn from the first 160 participants of the ongoing ImmuneRACE study and from over 950 subjects provided by 6 global collaborators. Sample metadata almost always included a de-identified subject ID, COVID-19 status, age in years and sex. Where available, HLA class I and class II types were taken from metadata supplied by the sample provider and were not determined by assay-based typing.

From cysteine to phenylalanine, the CDR3 is 15 amino acids long. Only the CDR3 part of the read is kept: 45 bases, read in frame from the first base. V lost 3 bases and J lost 1 base, and the count of bases not matched to a germline gene is 4. CDR1 and CDR2, looked up from the germline V gene, are SQVTM and ANQGSEA. Study-wide findings and limitations: The quantity of clinical and demographic metadata differed by source and by participant and was supplied without curation.

About this clone itself: No cognate antigen has been identified for it. The record has no base qualities; no much larger clone is one base away.

Another Seattle source contributed samples from volunteer blood donors who had recovered from COVID-19. Each collaborating institution followed its own protocols to collect whole blood in K2EDTA tubes. Collaborator samples were shipped for TCRbeta analysis as frozen whole blood, isolated PBMCs, or DNA extracted from either sample type. TCRbeta CDR3 regions were amplified from genomic DNA using the immunoSEQ Assay, a bias-controlled multiplex PCR. Per the authors' processing: The number of nucleated cells in each sample was estimated from the amplification of reference gene primers within the assay. Sequence reads were collapsed and filtered to measure the absolute abundance of every unique TCRbeta CDR3 rearrangement. For each sample, productive Simpson clonality was calculated by taking the square root of Simpson's diversity index across productive rearrangements. In TCRdb, the immuneACCESS table is reduced to in-frame sequences with V and J assigned. These tables do not hold every clone; where another copy was compared, an unresolved V gene accounts for under half, and the others remain unexplained. V, J and clone size reflect that table, while D and trimming were determined from the DNA. This sample has fewer than 200,000 clones in its table, and 80% to 90% of those were observed once. The top ten constitute under 2% of the sample.

This clonotype originated in a man between 18 and 35 years old who had recovered from COVID-19. Sequencing input: peripheral blood. Recombination connected TRBV29-1 to TRBJ2-5, and 11 junctional nucleotides match TRBD1. The encoded CDR3 is CSVEKDRGPQETQYF. The nucleotide sequence reads TGCAGCGTTGAGAAGGACAGGGGGCCCCAAGAGACCCAGTACTTC.